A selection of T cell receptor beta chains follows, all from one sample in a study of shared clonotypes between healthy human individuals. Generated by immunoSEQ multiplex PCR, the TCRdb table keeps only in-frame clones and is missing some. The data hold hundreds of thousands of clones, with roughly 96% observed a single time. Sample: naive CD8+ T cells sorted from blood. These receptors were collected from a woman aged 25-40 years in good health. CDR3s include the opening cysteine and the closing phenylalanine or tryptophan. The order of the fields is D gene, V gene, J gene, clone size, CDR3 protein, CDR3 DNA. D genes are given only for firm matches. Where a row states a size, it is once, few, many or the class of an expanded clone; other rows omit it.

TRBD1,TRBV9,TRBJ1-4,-,CASSVDQGGINEKLFF,TGTGCCAGCAGCGTCGATCAGGGGGGTATTAATGAAAAACTGTTTTTT
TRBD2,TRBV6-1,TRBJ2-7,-,CASRETSGKSYEQYF,TGTGCCAGCAGGGAGACTAGCGGGAAGTCCTACGAGCAGTACTTC
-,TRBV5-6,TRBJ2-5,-,CASSLTGEETQYF,TGTGCCAGCAGCTTGACGGGGGAAGAGACCCAGTACTTC
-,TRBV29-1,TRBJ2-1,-,CSVVAYNEQFF,TGCAGCGTTGTTGCGTACAATGAGCAGTTCTTC
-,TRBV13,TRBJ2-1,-,CASSFFQPISYNEQFF,TGTGCCAGCAGCTTCTTCCAGCCAATCAGCTACAATGAGCAGTTCTTC
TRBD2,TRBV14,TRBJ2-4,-,CASSQASREVPKNIQYF,TGTGCCAGCAGCCAAGCTTCGCGGGAGGTGCCCAAAAACATTCAGTACTTC
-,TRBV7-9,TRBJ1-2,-,CASSGGLYYGYTF,TGTGCCAGCAGCGGGGGACTGTACTATGGCTACACCTTC
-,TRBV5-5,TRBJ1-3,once,CASSPRRGALSGNTIYF,TGTGCCAGCAGCCCTCGCCGAGGGGCTCTCTCTGGAAACACCATATATTTT
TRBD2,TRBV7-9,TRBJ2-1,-,CASSSDLTSGKYNEQFF,TGTGCCAGCAGCTCCGACTTGACTAGCGGCAAATACAATGAGCAGTTCTTC
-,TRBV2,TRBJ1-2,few,CASSVQGANYGYTF,TGTGCCAGCAGTGTACAGGGAGCAAACTATGGCTACACCTTC
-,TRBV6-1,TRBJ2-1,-,CASSEEISGSYNEQFF,TGTGCCAGCAGTGAAGAAATTAGCGGCTCCTACAATGAGCAGTTCTTC
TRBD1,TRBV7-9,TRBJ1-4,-,CASSSVTGQQGEKLFF,TGTGCCAGCAGCTCCGTGACCGGGCAACAGGGGGAAAAACTGTTTTTT
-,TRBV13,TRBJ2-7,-,CASSLTGVYEQYF,TGTGCCAGCAGCTTAACCGGGGTCTACGAGCAGTACTTC
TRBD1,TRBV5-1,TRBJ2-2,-,CASSLYGQGAAGELFF,TGCGCCAGCAGCTTGTACGGACAGGGCGCCGCCGGGGAGCTGTTTTTT
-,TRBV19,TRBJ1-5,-,CASSHYNSDQPQHF,TGTGCCAGTAGCCATTACAACTCCGATCAGCCCCAGCATTTT
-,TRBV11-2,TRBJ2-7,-,CASSLAGDSDHEQYF,TGTGCCAGCAGCTTAGCCGGGGACTCCGACCACGAGCAGTACTTC
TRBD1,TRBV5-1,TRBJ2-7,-,CASSDRGSNEQYF,TGCGCCAGCAGCGACAGGGGGAGCAACGAGCAGTACTTC
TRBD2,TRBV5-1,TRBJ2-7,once,CASSDGLAYEQYF,TGCGCCAGCAGCGATGGACTAGCCTACGAGCAGTACTTC
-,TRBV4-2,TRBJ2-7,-,CASSQDQKFLADSYEQYF,TGTGCCAGCAGCCAAGATCAGAAGTTCCTAGCTGATTCCTACGAGCAGTACTTC
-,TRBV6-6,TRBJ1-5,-,CASSAWDSNQPQHF,TGTGCCAGCAGTGCGTGGGATAGCAATCAGCCCCAGCATTTT
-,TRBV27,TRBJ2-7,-,CASSSNPFFRAQDDGPYEQYF,TGTGCCAGCAGTTCGAATCCCTTCTTCCGGGCCCAAGACGATGGACCCTACGAGCAGTACTTC
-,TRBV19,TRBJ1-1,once,CASSIRAEVYTEAFF,TGTGCCAGTAGTATAAGAGCCGAGGTCTACACTGAAGCTTTCTTT
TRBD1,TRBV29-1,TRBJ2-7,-,CSVGAGTGMLYEQYF,TGCAGCGTTGGGGCGGGGACAGGGATGCTCTACGAGCAGTACTTC
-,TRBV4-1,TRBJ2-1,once,CASSQDPTVEGGSEQFF,TGCGCCAGCAGCCAAGATCCGACCGTCGAAGGGGGTAGTGAGCAGTTCTTC
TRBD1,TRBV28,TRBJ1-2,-,CASSLNPAGGEVNYGYTF,TGTGCCAGCAGTTTAAACCCGGCAGGGGGCGAGGTAAACTATGGCTACACCTTC
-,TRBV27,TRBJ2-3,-,CASSIAGDTQYF,TGTGCCAGCAGTATAGCTGGCGATACGCAGTATTTT
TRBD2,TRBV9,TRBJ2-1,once,CASSSPLLAGFGNEQFF,TGTGCCAGCAGCTCTCCTCTACTAGCGGGATTCGGCAATGAGCAGTTCTTC
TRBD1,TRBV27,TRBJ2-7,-,CASSSRQGSHEQYF,TGTGCCAGCAGTTCGCGACAGGGGTCCCACGAGCAGTACTTC
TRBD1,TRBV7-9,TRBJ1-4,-,CASSSPGQPEKLFF,TGTGCCAGCAGCTCCCCGGGACAGCCTGAAAAACTGTTTTTT
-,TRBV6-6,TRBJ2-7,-,CASSYGTHEQYF,TGTGCCAGCAGTTACGGGACCCACGAGCAGTACTTC
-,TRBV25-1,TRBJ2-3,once,CASSEQRTDTQYF,TGTGCCAGCAGTGAGCAGCGCACAGATACGCAGTATTTT
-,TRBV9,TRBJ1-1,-,CASSVARTGDTEAFF,TGTGCCAGCAGCGTAGCCAGGACGGGAGACACTGAAGCTTTCTTT
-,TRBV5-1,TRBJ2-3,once,CASSREMDTQYF,TGCGCCAGCAGTCGGGAGATGGATACGCAGTATTTT
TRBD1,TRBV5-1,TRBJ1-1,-,CASSGITGQPEAFF,TGCGCCAGCAGCGGGATAACGGGACAGCCAGAAGCTTTCTTT
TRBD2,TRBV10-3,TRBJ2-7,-,CAINSGTSAYEQYF,TGTGCCATCAACTCCGGGACTAGCGCCTACGAGCAGTACTTC
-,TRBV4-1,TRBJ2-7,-,CASSPGPTTYEQYF,TGCGCCAGCAGCCCTGGGCCCACAACCTACGAGCAGTACTTC
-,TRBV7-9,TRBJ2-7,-,CASSSPGHPGDEQYF,TGTGCCAGCAGCTCGCCGGGACACCCAGGAGATGAGCAGTACTTC
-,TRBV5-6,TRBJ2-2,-,CASSFSGSKELFF,TGTGCCAGCAGCTTCTCTGGGAGCAAGGAGCTGTTTTTT
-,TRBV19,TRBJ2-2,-,CASNRVTGELFF,TGTGCCAGTAACAGGGTAACCGGGGAGCTGTTTTTT
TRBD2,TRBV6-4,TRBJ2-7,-,CASSDYGLAHSSYEQYF,TGTGCCAGCAGTGACTACGGACTAGCGCACAGCTCCTACGAGCAGTACTTC
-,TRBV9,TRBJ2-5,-,CASSVAAGLQETQYF,TGTGCCAGCAGCGTAGCGGCAGGGCTCCAAGAGACCCAGTACTTC
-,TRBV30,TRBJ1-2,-,CAWSVGLGALRGYTF,TGTGCCTGGAGTGTAGGGCTGGGGGCTCTTCGCGGCTACACCTTC
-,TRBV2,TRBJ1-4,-,CGGGVGEKLFF,TGCGGCGGGGGCGTAGGGGAAAAACTGTTTTTT
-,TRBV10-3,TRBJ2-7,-,CAITGQGVYEQYF,TGTGCCATCACCGGGCAGGGTGTCTACGAGCAGTACTTC
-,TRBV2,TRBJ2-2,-,CASSVVTGSTGELFF,TGTGCCAGCAGTGTCGTTACGGGGAGCACCGGGGAGCTGTTTTTT
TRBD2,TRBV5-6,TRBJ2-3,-,CASSLGASGRADTQYF,TGTGCCAGCAGCTTGGGGGCTAGCGGGAGGGCAGATACGCAGTATTTT
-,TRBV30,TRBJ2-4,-,CAWGSGVAKNIQYF,TGTGCCTGGGGGAGCGGCGTAGCCAAAAACATTCAGTACTTC
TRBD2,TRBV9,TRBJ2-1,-,CASSEGTSGSFGFF,TGTGCCAGCAGCGAGGGGACTAGCGGGAGTTTTGGGTTCTTC
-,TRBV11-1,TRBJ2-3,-,CASSFQGDTQYF,TGTGCCAGCAGCTTCCAGGGGGATACGCAGTATTTT
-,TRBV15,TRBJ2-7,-,CATSRDTDSYEQYF,TGTGCCACCAGCAGAGATACTGACTCCTACGAGCAGTACTTC
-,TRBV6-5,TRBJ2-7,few,CASMSGGSYEQYF,TGTGCCAGCATGTCAGGTGGATCCTACGAGCAGTACTTC
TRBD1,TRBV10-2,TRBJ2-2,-,CASKQGTNTGELFF,TGCGCCAGCAAACAGGGGACGAACACCGGGGAGCTGTTTTTT
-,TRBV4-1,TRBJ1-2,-,CASSQAQGNYGYTF,TGCGCCAGCAGCCAAGCACAGGGAAACTATGGCTACACCTTC
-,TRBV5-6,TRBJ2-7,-,CASRTGGWGEQYF,TGTGCCAGCAGAACAGGAGGGTGGGGCGAGCAGTACTTC
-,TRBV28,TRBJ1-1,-,CASNQGLAGTEAFF,TGTGCCAGCAACCAGGGGCTCGCCGGCACTGAAGCTTTCTTT
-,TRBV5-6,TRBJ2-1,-,CASSQYNEQFF,TGTGCCAGCAGCCAATACAATGAGCAGTTCTTC
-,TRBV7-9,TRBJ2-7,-,CASSLALPAAEQYF,TGTGCCAGCAGCTTAGCGTTGCCAGCGGCCGAGCAGTACTTC
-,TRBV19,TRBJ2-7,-,CASSMAVSYEQYF,TGTGCCAGTAGTATGGCAGTCTCCTACGAGCAGTACTTC
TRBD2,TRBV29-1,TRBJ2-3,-,CSVLGLAGTTTDTQYF,TGCAGCGTTTTAGGACTAGCGGGAACAACCACAGATACGCAGTATTTT